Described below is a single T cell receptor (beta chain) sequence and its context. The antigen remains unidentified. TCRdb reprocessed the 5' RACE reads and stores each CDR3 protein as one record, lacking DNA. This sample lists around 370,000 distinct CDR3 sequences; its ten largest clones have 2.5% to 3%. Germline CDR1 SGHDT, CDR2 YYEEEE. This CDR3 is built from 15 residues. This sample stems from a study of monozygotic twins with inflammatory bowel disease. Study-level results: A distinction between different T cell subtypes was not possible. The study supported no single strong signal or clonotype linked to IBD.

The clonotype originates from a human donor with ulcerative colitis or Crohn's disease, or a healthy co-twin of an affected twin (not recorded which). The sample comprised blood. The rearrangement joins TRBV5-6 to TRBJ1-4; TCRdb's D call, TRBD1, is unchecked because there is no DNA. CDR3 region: CASSLDAGRGEKLFF.